This T cell receptor (beta chain) was obtained from a study of CD8 T cells in ankylosing spondylitis. Overall study results and limits: Disease-associated clones were CD8+ and fairly uncommon in peripheral blood. A subset of motif variants has previously been described in the synovial fluid and blood of reactive arthritis. What seemed typical of ankylosing spondylitis blood was a TCR beta motif built from about eight highly homologous variants.

This clonotype has just a few counts. The antigen remains unidentified. The V end lost 3 bases, the J end lost 0 bases, and 12 bases lay between the germline ends. CDR3 length: 17 amino acids. Germline CDR1 reads KGHSH; CDR2 reads LQKENI. Each TCR beta library was made by quantitative 5'-RACE that incorporated molecular barcodes. TCRdb analysed the 5' RACE reads with MiXCR anew, one entry per CDR3 protein. The repertoire includes 150,000 or so distinct CDR3 sequences, roughly 30% of them detected once, and 6% sits in the top ten. Material for sequencing was synovial fluid, either unsorted or a sorted T cell fraction (not recorded which). The sequence was obtained from a male donor with ankylosing spondylitis. This chain uses TRBV18 with TRBJ2-6; D possibly matches TRBD1 or TRBD2 (5 bases each). CDR3 bases: TGTGCCAGCTCACCCGGGACGTCTACCTCTGGGGCCAACGTCCTGACTTTC. It translates to CASSPGTSTSGANVLTF.